The rows below give T cell receptor beta chains drawn from one sample of a study of cytomegalovirus exposure and HLA in healthy donors. Repertoires were generated with immunoSEQ multiplex PCR, while TCRdb's copy carries only in-frame clones and drops some. The table lists under 200,000 clones, approximately 80% of them singletons. The sample was PBMCs. The receptor source for this set is a woman aged 50 to 60 in good health and CMV-seropositive. The CDR3 runs from the conserved cysteine through the conserved F or W. D genes are given only for firm matches. Some rows mark clone size as missing; the rest say once, few, many or name a class of expanded clone.

TRBJ1-1,TRBV6-4,once,TRBD1,CASSRDREAGEAFF,TGTGCCAGCAGTAGGGACAGGGAGGCGGGTGAAGCTTTCTTT
TRBJ2-1,TRBV9,.,TRBD2,CASSPYSGGLSSYNEQFF,TGTGCCAGCAGCCCTTACAGCGGGGGGCTGAGCTCCTACAATGAGCAGTTCTTC
TRBJ2-4,TRBV2,.,.,CASSVQRGVSIQYF,TGTGCCAGCAGTGTCCAGCGCGGGGTCAGCATTCAGTACTTC
TRBJ1-2,TRBV29-1,.,.,CSESRGYTF,TGCAGCGAGTCTAGGGGCTACACCTTC
TRBJ1-3,TRBV10-3,.,.,CATSDSGNTIYF,TGTGCCACCTCAGACTCTGGAAACACCATATATTTT
TRBJ2-5,TRBV6-1,.,TRBD2,CASSQRGGRTETQYF,TGTGCCAGCAGCCAGCGGGGGGGAAGAACAGAGACCCAGTACTTC
TRBJ1-4,TRBV7-2,.,.,CASSLSIATNEKLFF,TGTGCCAGCAGCTTATCCATTGCAACTAATGAAAAACTGTTTTTT
TRBJ2-3,TRBV9,.,.,CASSSDDTQYF,TGTGCCAGCAGCTCAGATGATACGCAGTATTTT
TRBJ2-3,TRBV19,.,.,CASSISADTQYF,TGTGCCAGTAGTATTTCGGCAGATACGCAGTATTTT
TRBJ2-5,TRBV9,.,.,CASSVAGGLQETQYF,TGTGCCAGCAGCGTAGCGGGGGGCCTACAAGAGACCCAGTACTTC
TRBJ2-3,TRBV4-1,.,.,CASSQEGQGTDTQYF,TGCGCCAGCAGCCAAGAAGGCCAGGGCACAGATACGCAGTATTTT
TRBJ2-3,TRBV7-9,.,.,CASSLLAWRDTQYF,TGTGCCAGCAGCTTACTAGCCTGGAGGGATACGCAGTATTTT
TRBJ1-4,TRBV30,.,.,CAWSTGGSEKLFF,TGTGCCTGGAGTACCGGGGGAAGTGAAAAACTGTTTTTT
TRBJ1-1,TRBV28,.,.,CASSFPPQGLNTEAFF,TGTGCCAGCAGTTTCCCCCCACAGGGTCTCAACACTGAAGCTTTCTTT
TRBJ2-1,TRBV9,few,.,CASSVRARGDNEQFF,TGTGCCAGCAGCGTAAGGGCTAGGGGCGACAATGAGCAGTTCTTC
TRBJ2-7,TRBV6-5,.,TRBD1,CASRQGREQYF,TGTGCCAGCAGACAGGGGCGGGAGCAGTACTTC
TRBJ2-3,TRBV5-1,.,.,CASSPTGGTDTQYF,TGCGCCAGCAGCCCTACGGGGGGCACAGATACGCAGTATTTT
TRBJ2-7,TRBV10-3,.,TRBD2,CAISESLTSGLREQYF,TGTGCCATCAGTGAGTCATTGACTAGCGGCCTTAGGGAGCAGTACTTC
TRBJ1-2,TRBV19,.,.,CASSIDRQGHGYTF,TGTGCCAGTAGTATAGATCGGCAGGGCCATGGCTACACCTTC
TRBJ1-5,TRBV7-9,few,.,CASSFGINQPQHF,TGTGCCAGCAGCTTCGGTATAAATCAGCCCCAGCATTTT
TRBJ2-3,TRBV7-9,few,TRBD1,CASSLGQGAVTDTQYF,TGTGCCAGCAGCCTCGGACAGGGGGCTGTCACAGATACGCAGTATTTT
TRBJ2-3,TRBV28,.,TRBD1,CASSRQGTSDTQYF,TGTGCCAGCAGCCGACAGGGTACCTCAGATACGCAGTATTTT
TRBJ2-7,TRBV6-1,.,.,CASSQSWQASYEQYF,TGTGCCAGCAGTCAGTCGTGGCAGGCCAGCTACGAGCAGTACTTC
TRBJ1-5,TRBV4-2,.,.,CASSQDSGYQPQHF,TGTGCCAGCAGCCAAGATTCGGGGTATCAGCCCCAGCATTTT
TRBJ2-6,TRBV19,.,.,CASSGSGANVLTF,TGTGCCAGTAGCGGGTCGGGGGCCAACGTCCTGACTTTC
TRBJ2-5,TRBV14,.,TRBD1,CASSLLGQGNQGHQYF,TGTGCCAGCAGCCTCCTGGGACAGGGAAATCAAGGTCACCAGTACTTC
TRBJ2-3,TRBV10-3,.,TRBD2,CAISEAPLLADTDTQYF,TGTGCCATCAGTGAGGCGCCTCTGCTAGCGGACACAGATACGCAGTATTTT
TRBJ2-7,TRBV4-1,.,.,CASSQEEGIDPYEQYF,TGCGCCAGCAGCCAAGAGGAGGGGATCGATCCCTACGAGCAGTACTTC
TRBJ2-1,TRBV27,.,TRBD2,CASKRGDNEQFF,TGTGCCAGCAAGCGGGGGGACAATGAGCAGTTCTTC
TRBJ1-5,TRBV2,.,.,CASSVVNRRDQPQHF,TGTGCCAGCAGTGTGGTTAACAGACGCGATCAGCCCCAGCATTTT
TRBJ1-1,TRBV7-2,.,TRBD1,CASSLVPQGAGTEAFF,TGTGCCAGCAGCTTAGTACCGCAGGGGGCGGGCACTGAAGCTTTCTTT
TRBJ1-1,TRBV7-2,few,TRBD1,CASSSGLWTGGATEAFF,TGTGCCAGCAGCTCTGGTCTATGGACAGGGGGCGCGACTGAAGCTTTCTTT
TRBJ1-5,TRBV4-2,.,TRBD1,CASSQLGTGSDQPQHF,TGTGCCAGCAGCCAACTCGGGACAGGGAGCGATCAGCCCCAGCATTTT
TRBJ1-5,TRBV21-1,.,.,CASTEDSSNQPQHF,TGTGCCAGCACCGAGGACAGCAGCAATCAGCCCCAGCATTTT
TRBJ2-1,TRBV18,.,TRBD2,CASSPGLAGGLALF,TGTGCCAGCTCACCCGGACTAGCGGGAGGGCTTGCTCTCTTC
TRBJ2-7,TRBV10-3,few,.,CAISEGTGRGYEQYF,TGTGCCATCAGTGAGGGTACAGGGAGAGGCTACGAGCAGTACTTC
TRBJ2-1,TRBV7-2,few,TRBD1,CASSSRGQGENEQFF,TGTGCCAGCAGCTCTAGGGGCCAGGGGGAGAATGAGCAGTTCTTC
TRBJ1-1,TRBV5-5,.,TRBD1,CASSLGTGEAFF,TGTGCCAGCAGCTTGGGGACAGGTGAAGCTTTCTTT
TRBJ1-1,TRBV13,many,TRBD1,CASSFMGQVTEAFF,TGTGCCAGCAGCTTTATGGGACAGGTCACTGAAGCTTTCTTT
TRBJ1-2,TRBV4-1,.,TRBD1,CASSPGQGDSYTF,TGCGCCAGCAGCCCGGGACAGGGCGATAGCTACACCTTC
TRBJ2-2,TRBV19,few,TRBD1,CASKDRESGELFF,TGTGCCAGTAAGGACAGGGAATCCGGGGAGCTGTTTTTT
TRBJ2-7,TRBV7-6,.,.,CASSLSEGATLEQYF,TGTGCCAGCAGCCTATCGGAGGGGGCGACGCTCGAGCAGTACTTC
TRBJ2-7,TRBV7-2,.,TRBD2,CASSPGGSGRARNEQYF,TGTGCCAGCAGCCCCGGAGGTAGCGGGAGGGCCAGAAACGAGCAGTACTTC
TRBJ1-1,TRBV28,.,.,CASSLLNRQYDEAFF,TGTGCCAGCAGTTTATTAAACCGACAGTATGATGAAGCTTTCTTT
TRBJ1-1,TRBV10-3,.,TRBD1,CAISERQGDTEAFF,TGTGCCATCAGTGAACGGCAGGGGGACACTGAAGCTTTCTTT
TRBJ1-2,TRBV4-3,.,TRBD1,CASSHPRDRNYGYTF,TGCGCCAGCAGCCATCCCCGGGACAGGAACTATGGCTACACCTTC
TRBJ2-1,TRBV9,.,TRBD1,CASSVTPLDRTYNEQFF,TGTGCCAGCAGCGTGACACCACTGGACAGGACTTACAATGAGCAGTTCTTC
TRBJ2-1,TRBV28,once,.,CASSSDGDEQFF,TGTGCCAGCAGTTCCGACGGGGATGAGCAGTTCTTC
TRBJ2-5,TRBV30,.,.,CAWSATRQGGEQYF,TGTGCCTGGAGTGCCACTAGACAGGGAGGAGAGCAGTACTTC
TRBJ2-3,TRBV2,once,TRBD1,CASNLRTGGDTQYF,TGTGCCAGCAACCTAAGGACAGGGGGAGATACGCAGTATTTT